The rows below give T cell receptor beta chains drawn from one sample of a study of regulatory T cells in long-lasting Graves disease. TCRdb fed the multiplex PCR reads into MiXCR, producing one record per CDR3 protein. Of some 250,000 distinct CDR3 sequences in the sample, 20% to 25% were seen once. Sequences were derived from peripheral blood mononuclear cells (PBMCs), sampled at new diagnosis, from a patient treated with antithyroid drugs. The origin of the receptors is a female donor with Graves disease. Both conserved end residues are part of each CDR3.

TRBV5-6	TRBJ1-4	17	CASSGARDRTTNEKLFF
TRBV3-1	TRBJ1-5	12	CASSQASQPQHF
TRBV10-3	TRBJ2-3	17	CAIRTASGGTGTDTQYF
TRBV27	TRBJ2-7	13	CASSLVSPGAQYF
TRBV5-1	TRBJ2-7	15	CASSSQPGDTYEQYF
TRBV4-3	TRBJ1-1	16	CASSQEITLKNTEAFF
TRBV20-1	TRBJ1-6	16	CSARDRVSSYNSPLHF
TRBV6-1	TRBJ1-1	15	CASRRTGGMNTEAFF
TRBV7-3	TRBJ2-1	14	CASSARPGNNEQFF
TRBV18	TRBJ1-1	16	CASSTRQVGMNTEAFF